The entry that follows covers one T cell receptor (beta chain) sequence. The antigen is not known. The sample comes from a study of cytomegalovirus exposure and HLA in healthy donors. Across the study: Around 80 million unique TCR sequences came from HLA-typed donors in an early release.

Unmatched junction bases numbered 14, after V lost 3 bases and J lost 9 bases. Germline V CDR1 and CDR2: MNHEY, SVGAGI. The length of the CDR3 is 16 residues. With 60 Vbeta and 13 Jbeta primers, the PCR was carried out. Clones were sequenced by immunoSEQ multiplex PCR, and TCRdb holds only the in-frame ones, with some missing. The repertoire includes 99,000 or so clones, roughly 12% of them detected once, and 16% sits in the top ten. Points from the study as a whole: It has been reported that TCR beta sequences accurately predicted the HLA-A and HLA-B alleles of most subjects. The study carried out a later analysis of TCR beta sequences. It associated 15,000 to 20,000 of them with specific HLA alleles at a false discovery rate of 0.05. Differences between HLA loci emerged in a later analysis of TCR association rates, with DRB1 most and HLA-C fewest.

The receptor comes from a middle-aged man in good health and CMV-seropositive. The chain joins TRBV6-5 to TRBJ2-1, with 7 bases lining up with TRBD2. The sequenced sample was PBMCs. The CDR3 nucleotides read TGTGCCAGCAGTTATTCGTTACTAGCGTTAGGTGGTGAGCAGTTCTTC. Residues: CASSYSLLALGGEQFF.